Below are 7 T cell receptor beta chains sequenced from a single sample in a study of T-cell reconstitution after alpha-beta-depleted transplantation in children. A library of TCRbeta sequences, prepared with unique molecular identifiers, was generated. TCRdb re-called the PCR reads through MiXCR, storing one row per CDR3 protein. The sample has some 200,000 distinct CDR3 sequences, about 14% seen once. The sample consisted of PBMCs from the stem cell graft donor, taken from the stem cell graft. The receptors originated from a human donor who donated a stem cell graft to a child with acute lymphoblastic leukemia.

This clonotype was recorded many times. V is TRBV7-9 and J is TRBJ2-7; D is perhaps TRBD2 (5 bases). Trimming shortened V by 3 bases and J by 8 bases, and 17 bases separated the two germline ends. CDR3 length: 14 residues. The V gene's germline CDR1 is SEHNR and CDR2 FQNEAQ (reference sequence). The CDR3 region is CASSFSGIIEKQYF. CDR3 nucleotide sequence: TGTGCCAGCAGCTTTTCCGGGATTATAGAGAAGCAGTACTTC.

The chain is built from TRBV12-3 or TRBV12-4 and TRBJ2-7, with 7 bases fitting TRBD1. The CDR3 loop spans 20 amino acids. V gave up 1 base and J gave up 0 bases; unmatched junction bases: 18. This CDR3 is CASSLEDRIYSGPSSYEQYF. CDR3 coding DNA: TGTGCCAGCAGTTTAGAGGACAGGATCTACAGCGGCCCTAGCTCCTACGAGCAGTACTTC.

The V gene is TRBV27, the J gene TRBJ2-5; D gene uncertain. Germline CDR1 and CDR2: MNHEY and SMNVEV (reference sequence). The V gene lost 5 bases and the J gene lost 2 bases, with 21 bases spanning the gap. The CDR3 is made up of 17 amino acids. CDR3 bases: TGTGCCAGCAGTCTCTCCGAGGAGACGGCTGTACAAGAGACCCAGTACTTC. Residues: CASSLSEETAVQETQYF.

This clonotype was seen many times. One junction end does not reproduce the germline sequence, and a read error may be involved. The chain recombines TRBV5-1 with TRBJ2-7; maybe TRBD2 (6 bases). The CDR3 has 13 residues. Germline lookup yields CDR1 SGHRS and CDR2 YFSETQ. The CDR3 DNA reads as TGCGCCAGCAGTTTGGGACTCCTTTACGAGCAGTACTTC. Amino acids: CASSLGLLYEQYF. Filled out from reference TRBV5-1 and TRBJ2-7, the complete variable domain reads KAGVTQTPRYLIKTRGQQVTLSCSPISGHRSVSWYQQTPGQGLQFLFEYFSETQRNKGNFPGRFSGRQFSNSRSEMNVSTLELGDSALYLCASSLGLLYEQYFGPGTRLTVT.

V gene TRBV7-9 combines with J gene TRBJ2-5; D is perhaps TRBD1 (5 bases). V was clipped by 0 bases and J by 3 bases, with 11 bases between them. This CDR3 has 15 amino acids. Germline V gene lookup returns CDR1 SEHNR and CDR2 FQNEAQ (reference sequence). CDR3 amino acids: CASSLAGAGKETQYF. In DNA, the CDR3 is TGTGCCAGCAGCTTAGCTGGGGCAGGGAAAGAGACCCAGTACTTC.

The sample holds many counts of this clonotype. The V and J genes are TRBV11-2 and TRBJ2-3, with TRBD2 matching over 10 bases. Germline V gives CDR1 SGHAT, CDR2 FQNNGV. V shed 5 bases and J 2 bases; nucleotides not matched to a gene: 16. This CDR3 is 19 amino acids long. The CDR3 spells CASSVRGSALAGATDTQYF. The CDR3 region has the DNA TGTGCCAGCAGCGTTAGAGGGTCCGCCCTAGCGGGAGCCACAGATACGCAGTATTTT.

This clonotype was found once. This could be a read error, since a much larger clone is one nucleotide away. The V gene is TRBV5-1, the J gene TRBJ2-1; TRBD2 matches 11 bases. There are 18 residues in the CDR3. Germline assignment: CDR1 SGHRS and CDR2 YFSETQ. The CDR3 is CASGFPGLAALTYNEQFF. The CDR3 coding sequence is TGCGCCAGCGGCTTTCCGGGACTAGCGGCACTGACCTACAATGAGCAGTTCTTC.